Shown below are 15 T cell receptor beta chains from a single sample sequenced in a study of OX40 agonist ivuxolimab in advanced cancers. The assay was immunoSEQ multiplex PCR, and TCRdb's table has in-frame clones only and misses some. The table shows approximately 82,000 clones, with more than 90% occurring only once. The material was CD4+ or CD8+ T cells sorted from blood, obtained in a trial of the OX40 agonist ivuxolimab. These receptors were collected from an adult with an advanced solid tumor such as melanoma, head and neck, liver or kidney cancer.

This chain connects TRBV27 to TRBJ1-4; perhaps TRBD1 as D (5 bases). The V and J ends lost 5 bases and 6 bases respectively, with 10 bases between them. Germline-derived CDR1 and CDR2 are MNHEY and SMNVEV (reference sequence). This CDR3 contains 13 residues. The CDR3 bases are TGTGCCAGCAGTCCCACAGGAGATGAAAAACTGTTTTTT. It translates to CASSPTGDEKLFF.

V gene TRBV30 combines with J gene TRBJ2-3; D not resolved. V lost 4 bases and J lost 2, with 13 bases in between. Germline CDR1 reads GTSNPN; CDR2 reads SVGIG (reference sequence). This CDR3 comprises 14 residues. In DNA, the CDR3 is TGTGCCTGGATGGAGTTTGGGAACACAGATACGCAGTATTTT. It specifies CAWMEFGNTDTQYF.

V is TRBV18 and J is TRBJ1-1; D is unclear. Looked up from germline, CDR1 is KGHSH and CDR2 is LQKENI. The CDR3 totals 13 residues. V shed 5 bases and J shed 3 bases, with 10 bases lying between them. The CDR3: CASSEIEDTEAFF. The DNA for the CDR3 is TGTGCCAGCTCAGAAATAGAGGACACTGAAGCTTTCTTT.

J is TRBJ1-2 and V is TRBV18; perhaps TRBD1 as D (5 bases). This CDR3 has 14 amino acids. With 0 bases removed from V and 7 bases from J, the gap between germline ends came to 12 bases. CDR1 KGHSH and CDR2 LQKENI come from the germline V gene. The CDR3 spells CASSPPGGNVGYTF. CDR3 nucleotide sequence: TGTGCCAGCTCACCACCCGGGGGGAATGTTGGCTACACCTTC.

V usage is TRBV7-3 and J usage is TRBJ2-2, with D possibly TRBD2 on 6 matching bases. V shed 5 bases and J shed 6 bases, with 19 bases lying between them. Germline V gives CDR1 SGHTA, CDR2 FQGTGA. The CDR3 is 16 residues long. The CDR3 region is CASSPRRGDTSGELFF. DNA of the CDR3: TGTGCCAGCAGCCCTCGGCGCGGGGATACATCCGGGGAGCTGTTTTTT.

V gene TRBV7-8 combines with J gene TRBJ2-7; possibly TRBD1 for D (6 bases). The CDR3 consists of 14 residues. Germline V gene data show CDR1 as SGHVS and CDR2 as FQNEAQ. Trimming stripped 5 bases from V and 1 base from J, with 12 bases between. The chain's CDR3 is CASSPWTESYEQYF. The CDR3 bases are TGTGCCAGCAGCCCCTGGACAGAGTCCTACGAGCAGTACTTC.

This rearrangement joins TRBV9 to TRBJ2-2; D call uncertain. Per the germline V gene, CDR1 is SGDLS and CDR2 is YYNGEE. Trimming pared 1 base from V and 6 bases from J, leaving 7 bases between. The CDR3 contains 13 residues. This chain's CDR3 is CASSVLAPGELFF. The CDR3 DNA reads as TGTGCCAGCAGCGTACTGGCACCCGGGGAGCTGTTTTTT. Full variable domain (missing parts from reference TRBV9 and TRBJ2-2): DSGVTQTPKHLITATGQRVTLRCSPRSGDLSVYWYQQSLDQGLQFLIQYYNGEERAKGNILERFSAQQFPDLHSELNLSSLELGDSALYFCASSVLAPGELFFGEGSRLTVL.

This chain links TRBV15 with TRBJ1-2; D not certain. Trimming cost V 0 bases and J 8 bases, with 16 bases left between them. In germline, CDR1 is LNHNV, CDR2 YYDKDF (reference sequence). This CDR3 spans 15 amino acids. The CDR3 nucleotides are TGTGCCACCAGCAGAGATAGTCCCGGCTTCGAGGGCTACACCTTC. It encodes CATSRDSPGFEGYTF. The variable domain in full, completed from reference TRBV15 and TRBJ1-2, reads DAMVIQNPRYQVTQFGKPVTLSCSQTLNHNVMYWYQQKSSQAPKLLFHYYDKDFNNEADTPDNFQSRRPNTSFCFLDIRSPGLGDTAMYLCATSRDSPGFEGYTFGSGTRLTVV.

This rearrangement joins TRBV6-6 to TRBJ2-1; D uncertain. The CDR3 runs 14 residues. V was cut by 0 bases and J by 4 bases, with 7 bases left in between. Per germline, CDR1 MNHNY and CDR2 SVGAGI (reference sequence). CDR3 residues: CASSYSTQYNEQFF. The DNA of the CDR3 is TGTGCCAGCAGTTACTCGACACAGTACAATGAGCAGTTCTTC.

This chain uses TRBV5-1 with TRBJ1-6; 10 nucleotides agree with TRBD1. With V trimmed by 3 bases and J by 13 bases, 16 bases remained unmatched. The CDR3 has 17 amino acids. Germline assignment: CDR1 SGHRS and CDR2 YFSETQ. The CDR3: CASSSRDRGFLSPPLHF. CDR3 in DNA: TGCGCCAGCAGCTCCCGGGACAGGGGATTCCTTTCTCCCCCCCTCCACTTT.

The V call is TRBV6-6, the J call TRBJ2-2; D uncertain. Deletions cut 0 bases from V and 0 bases from J, with 5 bases between. CDR1 is MNHNY, CDR2 SVGAGI, per germline (reference sequence). This CDR3 region has 15 residues. The CDR3 region is CASSYSGANTGELFF. In nucleotides, the CDR3 is TGTGCCAGCAGTTACTCTGGGGCGAACACCGGGGAGCTGTTTTTT.

The chain has TRBV20-1 and TRBJ2-1, with D unclear. The CDR3 consists of 10 residues. Trimming shortened V by 6 bases and J by 10 bases, and 10 bases separated the two germline ends. The germline CDR1 and CDR2 sequences are DFQATT and SNEGSKA (reference sequence). The CDR3 reads CSATRREQFF. CDR3 DNA sequence: TGCAGTGCCACCCGAAGGGAGCAGTTCTTC.

The CDR3 loop is CASSEDRNSYEQYF. The CDR3 nucleotides are TGCGCCAGCAGTGAGGACAGGAACTCCTACGAGCAGTACTTC. The chain is built from TRBV10-1 and TRBJ2-7, with D perhaps TRBD1 (6 bases). Trimming cost V 2 bases and J 0 bases, with 8 bases left between them. Germline values: CDR1 WNHNN, CDR2 SYGVQD (reference sequence). CDR3 length equals 14 residues.

The rearrangement uses TRBV7-3 and TRBJ2-7; no firm D call. Germline values: CDR1 SGHTA, CDR2 FQGTGA. Trimming cost V 4 bases and J 2 bases, with 12 bases left between them. This CDR3 is built from 14 residues. DNA for the CDR3: TGTGCCAGCAGCTCCCGCCCAGGTCCCTACGAGCAGTACTTC. Translation: CASSSRPGPYEQYF.

The rearrangement uses TRBV18 and TRBJ2-4, with 7 bases matching TRBD1. J gave up 0 bases and V 3 bases, and 14 bases lay outside the gene matches. The CDR3 is 19 amino acids. CDR1 is KGHSH, CDR2 LQKENI, per germline. This CDR3 reads CASSPRRQGTEAAKNIQYF. The CDR3 DNA follows: TGTGCCAGCTCACCGCGTCGACAGGGAACGGAGGCAGCCAAAAACATTCAGTACTTC.